This T cell receptor beta chain was recorded in a study of spatial heterogeneity in lung cancer. Trimming stripped 3 bases from V and 7 bases from J, with 13 bases between. The CDR3 totals 15 residues. CDR1 is KGHSH and CDR2 is LQKENI in the germline V gene. Each TCR cDNA molecule bore a unique molecular identifier. TCRdb called the 5' RACE reads again in MiXCR, with one record for every CDR3 protein. The profile covers some 39,000 distinct CDR3 sequences, with around 6.8% appearing a single time and around 43% taken by the ten largest. Time point specified: sample taken at primary tumor resection. From tumor, nontumor lung or frozen PBMC, whole RNA was taken unsorted for sequencing.

The sequence was obtained from a female donor with early-stage non-small cell lung cancer. J is TRBJ1-6 and V is TRBV18; D not resolved. Sequencing was performed on PBMCs, taken at surgery. Written as DNA, the CDR3 is TGTGCCAGCTCACCCGGCAGGACTAAGAATTCACCCCTCCACTTT. Amino acids: CASSPGRTKNSPLHF.